This TCR beta chain was captured in a study of blood T cells in healthy people across ages. About the study: Template switching retrieved approximately one barcoded beta molecule for each two T cells.

Through a sample-barcoded 5' primer and a J-beta primer mix, a second PCR was run for roughly 6 to 11 cycles. Every cDNA molecule bore a tag from a template-switch adaptor containing 12 random nucleotides. TCRdb analysed the 5' RACE reads with MiXCR anew, one entry per CDR3 protein. The sample has around 1,600,000 distinct CDR3 sequences; approximately 43% are singletons. The germline V gene encodes CDR1 SQVTM and CDR2 ANQGSEA. Trimming removed 0 bases from V and 2 bases from J; junction bases left unmatched: 1. The CDR3 has 16 amino acids. General study points: Unknown CMV status may confound age-related changes in expanded clones. A roughly linear fall in TCR beta diversity per million T cells was seen with increasing age.

A note on this clonotype: Antigen unknown.

The receptor comes from a young woman in good health. The chain joins TRBV29-1 to TRBJ2-1, with 13 bases fitting TRBD2. The specimen sequenced was blood. The CDR3 nucleotides are TGCAGCGTTGAAGAGGGGACTAGCGGGACCTACAATGAGCAGTTCTTC. Protein sequence: CSVEEGTSGTYNEQFF.